This entry features one T cell receptor (beta chain) sequence. The target antigen is unknown. Additional DNA sequences in this sample encode the identical CDR3. The V gene lost 1 base and the J gene lost 4 bases, with 4 bases spanning the gap. There are 12 residues in the CDR3. Germline V gene data show CDR1 as LNHNV and CDR2 as YYDKDF (reference sequence). This entry belongs to a study of shared clonotypes between healthy human individuals. The study's findings and limits: Although depth was large, rarefaction showed that sequencing of the sorted subsets was incomplete.

Produced via immunoSEQ multiplex PCR; TCRdb's table is partial and in-frame only. The repertoire holds 2 million to 2.5 million clones, with approximately 93% as singletons. The sequence derives from a man between 18 and 35 years old in good health. Some clones in this sample may be carry-over from other donors' samples. The chain is built from TRBV15 and TRBJ2-5, with unresolved D. Sequencing was done on a sample of naive CD4+ T cells from PBMCs. Subset of the sample: CD45RA+ positively selected. In DNA form, the CDR3 reads TGTGCCACCAGCAGAGGGGGAGAGACCCAGTACTTC. Its protein is CATSRGGETQYF.